This T cell receptor beta chain was profiled in a study of beta chain features in type 1 diabetes. Sorting that relied on CD45RO/CCR7/CD25/CD127/CD95/CD27 yielded CD4+ naive, central memory, regulatory and stem cell-like memory cells. This clone was counted only a few times. The antigen remains unidentified. The investigators reverse transcribed all of the isolated RNA, so they sequenced expressed TCRB transcripts. Assay: immunoSEQ multiplex PCR; the TCRdb copy retains only in-frame clones and omits some. Of tens of thousands of clones listed, roughly a third were seen once; the top ten hold over 0.35%. Trimming took 4 bases from V and 6 from J, leaving 10 bases between them. Germline CDR1 is SGHRS and CDR2 is YFSETQ. The length of the CDR3 is 12 residues. Study-level points and caveats: The cDNA sequencing approach could over-represent high-TCR-expressing cells. Patients' naive, central memory and Treg TCRB repertoires seemed closer to one another than those of healthy donors.

V gene TRBV5-1 combines with J gene TRBJ1-2; maybe TRBD1 (5 bases). The sequence derives from a young woman in good health. Sequences were obtained from stem cell memory CD4+ T cells from blood. The CDR3 protein is CASSTARDGYTF. CDR3 DNA: TGCGCCAGCAGCACGGCCAGGGATGGCTACACCTTC.